Listed below are T cell receptor beta chains from one sample, sequenced in a study of shared clonotypes between healthy human individuals. TCRdb keeps only in-frame clones here, not all; method: immunoSEQ multiplex PCR. The profile shows fewer than 3 million clones, 80% to 95% of them singletons. The sequencing sample was made of naive CD4+ T cells from PBMCs. The receptor set was obtained from a man aged 18-30 years in good health. Some clones in this sample may be carry-over from other donors' samples. Each CDR3 is given with its conserved first and last residue. Fields, in order: V gene, CDR3 length, J gene, CDR3 protein.

>TRBV23-1|14|TRBJ2-7
CASRDRKASYEQYF
>TRBV7-2|15|TRBJ1-4
CASSPLGQSNEKLFF
>TRBV28|15|TRBJ2-4
CASSPTGQRGNIQYF
>TRBV6-5|15|.
CASRVNREGTYEQYF
>TRBV11-3|12|TRBJ1-1
CASQGIRTEAFF
>TRBV5-1|18|TRBJ2-2
CASSLALFSGRNTGELFF
>TRBV7-3|14|TRBJ2-2
CASSTRHATGELFF
>TRBV6-5|13|TRBJ1-4
CASSRGLGEKLFF
>TRBV18|13|TRBJ1-6
CASSVQQNSPLHF
>TRBV28|14|TRBJ1-4
CASSQGTFNEKLFF
>TRBV25-1|14|TRBJ2-1
CASSEAGGSNEQFF
>TRBV7-9|17|TRBJ1-6
CASSRATPSSYNSPLHF
>TRBV5-1|16|TRBJ2-6
CASSRRTASGANVLTF
>TRBV11-2|13|TRBJ1-1
CASSQAPRTEAFF
>TRBV28|13|TRBJ1-2
CASGQGRGYGYTF
>TRBV9|16|TRBJ2-1
CASSPTGTSGYNEQFF
>TRBV9|14|TRBJ2-1
CASSVAGFNNEQFF
>TRBV11-1|13|TRBJ1-1
CASSVDRTTEAFF
>TRBV18|16|TRBJ1-1
CASSPEPGVINTEAFF
>TRBV11-2|15|TRBJ1-1
CASSSFNDRNTEAFF
>TRBV18|14|TRBJ2-3
CASSPGNSADTQYF
>TRBV19|13|TRBJ1-5
CASSIVRNQPQHF
>TRBV30|13|TRBJ1-2
CAWSVLRAHGYTF
>TRBV6-1|12|TRBJ2-7
CASSQTAYEQYF
>TRBV15|18|TRBJ2-7
CATSRGGTSGSQGYEQYF
>TRBV7-2|13|TRBJ1-2
CASSAGVYYGYTF
>TRBV11-2|14|TRBJ1-2
CASSSVSATYGYTF
>TRBV6-1|13|TRBJ2-1
CASRGGGENEQFF
>TRBV6-5|12|TRBJ2-1
CASKIPGGAQFF
>TRBV19|13|TRBJ2-3
CASSISRGDTQYF
>TRBV18|19|TRBJ2-6
CASSPLGLAGSAGANVLTF
>TRBV5-1|16|TRBJ2-2
CASSLQGASNTGELFF
>TRBV7-2|12|TRBJ2-3
CASSSGADTQYF
>TRBV12-5|14|TRBJ1-2
CASGLGFGQFGYTF
>TRBV6-1|9|TRBJ2-5
CASRNTQYF
>TRBV5-5|12|TRBJ2-7
CASSPGGHEQYF
>TRBV2|14|TRBJ1-1
CASSESPRNTEAFF
>TRBV7-2|12|TRBJ2-7
CASSSTPYEQYF
>TRBV2|14|TRBJ2-5
CASSDGRAQETQYF
>TRBV10-3|13|TRBJ1-1
CAIRSEVGAEAFF
>TRBV28|19|TRBJ1-2
CASSYINPATGGNPYGYTF
>TRBV28|11|TRBJ2-7
CASSLLYEQYF
>TRBV27|19|TRBJ2-1
CASSLSIGRGRALFNEQFF
>TRBV7-9|15|TRBJ1-5
CASSPQGAPNQPQHF
>TRBV14|16|TRBJ2-7
CASSQDASGASYEQYF
>TRBV18|13|TRBJ2-5
CASSPPGQPLQYF
>TRBV28|17|TRBJ1-2
CASSLGKTGGFNYGYTF
>TRBV28|12|TRBJ2-7
CASSLGVYEQYF
>TRBV21-1|15|TRBJ1-5
CASSKAGGGNQPQHF
>TRBV29-1|14|TRBJ2-2
CSVVLLVSTGELFF
>TRBV5-6|15|TRBJ2-2
CASSLVSPGVGELFF
>TRBV30|15|TRBJ1-1
CAWSRQTGLNTEAFF